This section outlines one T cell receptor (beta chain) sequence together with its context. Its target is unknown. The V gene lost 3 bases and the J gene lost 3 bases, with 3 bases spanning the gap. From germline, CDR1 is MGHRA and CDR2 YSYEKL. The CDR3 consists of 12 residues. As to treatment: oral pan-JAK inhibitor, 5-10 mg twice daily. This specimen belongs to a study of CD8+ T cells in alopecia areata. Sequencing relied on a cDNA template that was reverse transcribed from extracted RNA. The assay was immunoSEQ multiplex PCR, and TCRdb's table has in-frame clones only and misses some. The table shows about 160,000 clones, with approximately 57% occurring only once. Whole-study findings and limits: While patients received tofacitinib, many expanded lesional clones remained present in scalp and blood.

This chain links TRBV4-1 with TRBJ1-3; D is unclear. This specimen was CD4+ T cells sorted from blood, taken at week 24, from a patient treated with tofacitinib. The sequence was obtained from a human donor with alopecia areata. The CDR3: CASSQFGNTIYF. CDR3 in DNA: TGCGCCAGCAGCCAGTTTGGAAACACCATATATTTT.